These 5 T cell receptor beta chains were sequenced from one sample in a study of cytomegalovirus exposure and HLA in healthy donors. PCR was performed using 60 Vbeta and 13 Jbeta primers. Assay: immunoSEQ multiplex PCR; the TCRdb copy retains only in-frame clones and omits some. The sample shows about 130,000 clones, around three quarters of them seen only once. The sequencing sample was made of PBMCs. The receptor source for this set is a man aged 25 to 40 in good health.

J is TRBJ2-2 and V is TRBV7-2; D remains ambiguous. Germline lookup yields CDR1 SGHTA and CDR2 FQGNSA. The V end was cut by 1 base, the J end by 1 base, with 7 bases between. The CDR3 consists of 15 residues. The DNA of the CDR3 is TGTGCCAGCAGCTTAGGAGGCCAGAACACCGGGGAGCTGTTTTTT. It yields the protein CASSLGGQNTGELFF.

This clone was counted once. The rearrangement joins TRBV6-5 to TRBJ2-7, with D possibly matching TRBD2 (6 bases). Germline CDR1 reads MNHEY; CDR2 reads SVGAGI. This CDR3 comprises 14 residues. V lost 2 bases and J lost 5, with 13 bases in between. This CDR3 reads CASSYVGSSNEQYF. The DNA of the CDR3 is TGTGCCAGCAGTTACGTCGGGAGCAGCAACGAGCAGTACTTC.

The CDR3: CASSIVGLAAKTDTQYF. The CDR3 DNA follows: TGTGCCAGTAGTATTGTTGGACTAGCCGCGAAGACAGATACGCAGTATTTT. The chain recombines TRBV19 with TRBJ2-3; 8 nucleotides match TRBD2. CDR3 length equals 17 residues. V trimming: 3 bases; J trimming: 3 bases; junction bases outside the gene matches: 11. Germline assignment: CDR1 LNHDA and CDR2 SQIVND (reference sequence).

This clone was detected only a few times. This chain joins TRBV19 and TRBJ2-7; 8 nucleotides line up with TRBD2. The germline CDR1 and CDR2 sequences are LNHDA and SQIVND (reference sequence). The CDR3 is 16 amino acids. With V trimmed by 5 bases and J by 6 bases, 15 bases remained unmatched. The CDR3 DNA reads TGTGCCAGTAGTCCGTCCCTTATAGCGGGATCACTCGAGCAGTACTTC. Its protein is CASSPSLIAGSLEQYF.

The chain links TRBV5-4 to TRBJ1-6; D uncertain. Germline values: CDR1 SGHNT, CDR2 YYREEE (reference sequence). The CDR3 length is 15 residues. V was cut by 4 bases and J by 8 bases, with 16 bases left in between. CDR3 in amino acids: CASSAGPGGDSPLHF. Here the CDR3 DNA reads TGTGCCAGCAGCGCGGGCCCTGGTGGGGATTCACCCCTCCACTTT.